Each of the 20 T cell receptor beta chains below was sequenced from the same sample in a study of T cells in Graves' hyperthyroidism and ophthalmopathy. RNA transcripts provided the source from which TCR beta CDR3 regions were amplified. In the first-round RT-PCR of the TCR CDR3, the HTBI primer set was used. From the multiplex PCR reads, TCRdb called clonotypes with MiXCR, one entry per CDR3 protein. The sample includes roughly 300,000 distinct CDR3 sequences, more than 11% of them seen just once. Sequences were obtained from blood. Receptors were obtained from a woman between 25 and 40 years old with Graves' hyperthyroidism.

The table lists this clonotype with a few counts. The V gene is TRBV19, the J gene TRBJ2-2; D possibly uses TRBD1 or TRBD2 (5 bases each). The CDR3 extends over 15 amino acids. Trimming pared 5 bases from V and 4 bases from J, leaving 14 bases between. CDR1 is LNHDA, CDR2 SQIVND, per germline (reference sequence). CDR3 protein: CASSGDSGPTGELFF. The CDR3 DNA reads TGTGCCAGTAGTGGAGACAGCGGACCCACCGGGGAGCTGTTTTTT.

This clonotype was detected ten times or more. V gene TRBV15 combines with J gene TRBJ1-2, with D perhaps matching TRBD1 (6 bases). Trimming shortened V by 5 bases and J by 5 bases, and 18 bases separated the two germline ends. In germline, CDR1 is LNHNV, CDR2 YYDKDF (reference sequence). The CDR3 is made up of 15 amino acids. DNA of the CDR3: TGTGCCACCAGCCCAGAGGTGGGGGGCGCTTATGGCTACACCTTC. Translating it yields CATSPEVGGAYGYTF.

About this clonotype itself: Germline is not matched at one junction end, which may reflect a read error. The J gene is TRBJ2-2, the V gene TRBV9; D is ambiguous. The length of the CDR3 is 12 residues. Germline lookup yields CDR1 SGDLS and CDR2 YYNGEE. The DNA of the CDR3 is TGTCCCAGCAGCCCGTCTCCCGGGGAGCTGTTTTTT. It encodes CPSSPSPGELFF. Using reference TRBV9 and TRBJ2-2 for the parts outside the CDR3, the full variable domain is DSGVTQTPKHLITATGQRVTLRCSPRSGDLSVYWYQQSLDQGLQFLIQYYNGEERAKGNILERFSAQQFPDLHSELNLSSLELGDSALYFCPSSPSPGELFFGEGSRLTVL.

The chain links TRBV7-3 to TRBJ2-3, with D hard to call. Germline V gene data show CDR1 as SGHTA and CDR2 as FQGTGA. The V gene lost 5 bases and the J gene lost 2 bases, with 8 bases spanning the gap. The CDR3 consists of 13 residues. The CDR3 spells CASSKSNTDTQYF. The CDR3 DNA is TGTGCCAGCAGCAAATCTAACACAGATACGCAGTATTTT.

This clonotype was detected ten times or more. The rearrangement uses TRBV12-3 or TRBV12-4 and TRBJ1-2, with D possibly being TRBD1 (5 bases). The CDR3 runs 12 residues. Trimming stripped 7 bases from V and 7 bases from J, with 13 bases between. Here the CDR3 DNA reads TGTGCCAGCACCCAACAGGTCTGTGGCTACACCTTC. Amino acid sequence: CASTQQVCGYTF.

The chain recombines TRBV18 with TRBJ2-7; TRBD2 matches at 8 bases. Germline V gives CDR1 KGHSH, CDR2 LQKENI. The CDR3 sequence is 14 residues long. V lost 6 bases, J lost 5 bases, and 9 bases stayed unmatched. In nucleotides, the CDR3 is TGTGCCAGCTCCCAGGGACTAGGATCGGACGAGCAGTACTTC. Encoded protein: CASSQGLGSDEQYF.

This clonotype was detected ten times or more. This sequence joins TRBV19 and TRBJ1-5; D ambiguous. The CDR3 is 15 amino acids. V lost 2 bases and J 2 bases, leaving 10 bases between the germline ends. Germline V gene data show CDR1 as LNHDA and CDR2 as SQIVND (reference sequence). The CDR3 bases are TGTGCCAGTAGTATATGGTGGACTGGCAATCAGCCCCAGCATTTT. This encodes CASSIWWTGNQPQHF.

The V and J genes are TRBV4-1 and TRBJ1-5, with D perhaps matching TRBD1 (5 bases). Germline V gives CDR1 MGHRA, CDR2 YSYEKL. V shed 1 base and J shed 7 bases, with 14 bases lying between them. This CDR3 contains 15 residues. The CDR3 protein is CASSQVWDSGQPQHF. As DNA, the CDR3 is TGCGCCAGCAGCCAAGTTTGGGACTCGGGGCAGCCCCAGCATTTT.

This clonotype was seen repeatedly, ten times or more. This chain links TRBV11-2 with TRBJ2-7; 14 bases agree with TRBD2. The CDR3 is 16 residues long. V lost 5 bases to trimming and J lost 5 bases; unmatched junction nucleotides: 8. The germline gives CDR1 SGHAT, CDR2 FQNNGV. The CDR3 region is CASSQGLAGAGDEQYF. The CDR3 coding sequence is TGTGCCAGCAGCCAGGGACTAGCGGGAGCTGGGGACGAGCAGTACTTC.

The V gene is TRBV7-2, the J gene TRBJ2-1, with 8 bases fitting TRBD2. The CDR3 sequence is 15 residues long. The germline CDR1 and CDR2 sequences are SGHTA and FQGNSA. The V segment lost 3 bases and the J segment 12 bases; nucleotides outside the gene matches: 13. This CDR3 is CASSFREGLSVRQFF. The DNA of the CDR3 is TGTGCCAGCAGCTTCCGGGAGGGCCTTTCGGTTAGGCAGTTCTTC.

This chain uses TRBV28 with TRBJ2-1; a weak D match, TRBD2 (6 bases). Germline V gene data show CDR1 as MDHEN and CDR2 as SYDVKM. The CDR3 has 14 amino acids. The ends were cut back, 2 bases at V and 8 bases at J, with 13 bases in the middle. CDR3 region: CASSLGSGEHEQFF. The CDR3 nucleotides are TGTGCCAGCAGTTTAGGGTCGGGAGAGCATGAGCAGTTCTTC.

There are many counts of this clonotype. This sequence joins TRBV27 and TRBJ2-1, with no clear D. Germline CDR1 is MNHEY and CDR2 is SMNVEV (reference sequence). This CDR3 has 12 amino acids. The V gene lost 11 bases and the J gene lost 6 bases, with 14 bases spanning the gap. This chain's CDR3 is CASGHPGNEQFF. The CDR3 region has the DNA TGTGCCTCCGGGCATCCAGGCAATGAGCAGTTCTTC.

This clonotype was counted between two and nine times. CDR3: CASSLNAGELFF. As DNA, the CDR3 is TGCGCCAGCAGCTTGAATGCCGGGGAGCTGTTTTTT. This chain joins TRBV5-1 and TRBJ2-2; D is undetermined. CDR3 length: 12 residues. The germline gives CDR1 SGHRS, CDR2 YFSETQ. V was clipped by 1 base and J by 6 bases, with 4 bases between them.

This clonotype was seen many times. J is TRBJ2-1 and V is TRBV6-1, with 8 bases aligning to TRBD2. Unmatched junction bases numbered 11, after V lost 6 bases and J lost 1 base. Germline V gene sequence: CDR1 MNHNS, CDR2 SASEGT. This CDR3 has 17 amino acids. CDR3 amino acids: CASSDDNTSGSYNEQFF. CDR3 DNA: TGTGCCAGCAGCGACGATAATACTAGCGGTTCCTACAATGAGCAGTTCTTC.

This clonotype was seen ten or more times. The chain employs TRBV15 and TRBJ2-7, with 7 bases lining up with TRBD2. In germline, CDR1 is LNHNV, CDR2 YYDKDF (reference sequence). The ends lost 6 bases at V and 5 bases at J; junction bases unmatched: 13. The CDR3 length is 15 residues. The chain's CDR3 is CATSPWGGGINEQYF. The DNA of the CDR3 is TGTGCCACCAGTCCCTGGGGGGGTGGCATAAACGAGCAGTACTTC.

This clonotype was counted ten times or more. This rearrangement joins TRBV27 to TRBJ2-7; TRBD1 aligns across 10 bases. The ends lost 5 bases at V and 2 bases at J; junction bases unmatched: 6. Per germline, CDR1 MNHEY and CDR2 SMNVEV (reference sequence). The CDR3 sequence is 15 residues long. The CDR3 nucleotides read TGTGCCAGCAGTCCCGGGACAGGGGCTACCTACGAGCAGTACTTC. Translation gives CASSPGTGATYEQYF.

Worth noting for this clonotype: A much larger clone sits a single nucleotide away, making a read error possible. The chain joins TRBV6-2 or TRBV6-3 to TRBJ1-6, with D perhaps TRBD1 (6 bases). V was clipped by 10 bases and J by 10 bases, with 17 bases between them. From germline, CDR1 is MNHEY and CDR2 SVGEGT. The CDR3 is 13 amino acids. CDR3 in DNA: TGTGCCACCAACCAGGGGTTAGAGTCACCCCTCCACTTT. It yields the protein CATNQGLESPLHF.

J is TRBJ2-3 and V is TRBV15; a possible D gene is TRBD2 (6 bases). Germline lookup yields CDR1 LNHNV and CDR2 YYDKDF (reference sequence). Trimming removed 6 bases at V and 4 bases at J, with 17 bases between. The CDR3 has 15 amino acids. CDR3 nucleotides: TGTGCCACCAGTAAAGAGCTTGGGGAGGCAGATACGCAGTATTTT. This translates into CATSKELGEADTQYF.

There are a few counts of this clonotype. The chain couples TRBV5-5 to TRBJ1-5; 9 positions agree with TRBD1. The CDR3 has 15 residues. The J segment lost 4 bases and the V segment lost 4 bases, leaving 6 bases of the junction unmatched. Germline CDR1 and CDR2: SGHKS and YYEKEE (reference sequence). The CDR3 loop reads CASSSLGTGNQPQHF. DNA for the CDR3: TGTGCCAGCAGCAGCTTGGGGACAGGGAATCAGCCCCAGCATTTT.

CDR3 loop: CASSVEARGRQDEQYF. The CDR3, as DNA: TGTGCCAGCAGCGTTGAGGCCCGAGGGAGGCAGGATGAGCAGTACTTC. V gene TRBV9 combines with J gene TRBJ2-7; D is possibly TRBD2 (6 bases). The CDR3 has 16 residues. V gave up 2 bases and J gave up 7 bases, with 22 bases separating them. Germline V CDR1 and CDR2: SGDLS, YYNGEE.